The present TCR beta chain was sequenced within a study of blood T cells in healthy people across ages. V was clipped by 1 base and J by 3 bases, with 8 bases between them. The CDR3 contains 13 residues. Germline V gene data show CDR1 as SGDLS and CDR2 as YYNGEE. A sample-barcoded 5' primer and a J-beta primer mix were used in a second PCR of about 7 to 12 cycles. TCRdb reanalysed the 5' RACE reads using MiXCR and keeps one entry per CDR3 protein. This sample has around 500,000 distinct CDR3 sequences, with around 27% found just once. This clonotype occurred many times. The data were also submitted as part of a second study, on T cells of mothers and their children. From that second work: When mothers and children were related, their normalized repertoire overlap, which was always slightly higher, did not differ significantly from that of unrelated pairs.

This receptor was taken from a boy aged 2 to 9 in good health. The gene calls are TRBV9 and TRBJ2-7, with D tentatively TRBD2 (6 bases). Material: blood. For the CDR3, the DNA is TGTGCCAGCAGCGTAAATAGCGGCTACGAGCAGTACTTC. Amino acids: CASSVNSGYEQYF.